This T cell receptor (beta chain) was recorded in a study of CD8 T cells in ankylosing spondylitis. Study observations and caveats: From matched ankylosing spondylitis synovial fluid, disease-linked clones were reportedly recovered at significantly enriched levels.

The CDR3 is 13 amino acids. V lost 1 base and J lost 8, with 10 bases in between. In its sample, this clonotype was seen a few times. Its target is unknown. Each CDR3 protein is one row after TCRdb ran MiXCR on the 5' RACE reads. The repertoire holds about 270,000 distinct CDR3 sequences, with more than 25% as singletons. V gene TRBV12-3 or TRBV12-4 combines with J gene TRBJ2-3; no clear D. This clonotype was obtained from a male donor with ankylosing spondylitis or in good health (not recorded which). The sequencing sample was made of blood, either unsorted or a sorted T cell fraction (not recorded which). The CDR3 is CASSLGEVGTQYF. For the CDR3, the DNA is TGTGCCAGCAGTTTAGGGGAAGTAGGTACGCAGTATTTT.